This T cell receptor (beta chain) was identified in a study of blood T cell repertoires in COVID-19. Study-wide context: Both acute and convalescent COVID-19 samples were obtained from the United States, Italy and Spain. PBMCs, B-cell-depleted T cells, or T cells provided the cDNA or gDNA that made up the material.

V lost 11 bases, J lost 3 bases, and 4 bases stayed unmatched. CDR3 length: 13 residues. Looked up from germline, CDR1 is MNHEY and CDR2 is SVGAGI. Followed longitudinally, the Seattle patients had been enrolled during active infection. The authors' processing: Reference gene primer amplification gave estimated nucleated cell counts. The method was immunoSEQ multiplex PCR; TCRdb's version includes in-frame clones alone and lacks a portion of them. The D gene and trimming were derived from the DNA, and the V and J assignments and clone size from that table. Of under 450,000 clones listed, approximately 91% were seen once; the top ten hold 1.5% to 1.8%.

The TCR comes from a woman aged 40 to 50 with COVID-19, enrolled during active disease. The chain links TRBV6-5 to TRBJ1-6; 7 nucleotides line up with TRBD1. Source material: peripheral blood. CDR3 in amino acids: CAGQVNYNSPLHF. The CDR3 bases are TGTGCCGGACAGGTCAACTATAATTCACCCCTCCACTTT.